The T cell receptor beta chain described here comes from a study of control samples from healthy donors and cancer patients. Method: immunoSEQ multiplex PCR; TCRdb's copy keeps in-frame clones and lacks some. The sample records about 54,000 clones, 95% to 97% being singletons. J was trimmed by 3 bases and V by 0 bases; bases with no gene match: 6. Germline V lookup: CDR1 SGDLS, CDR2 YYNGEE. The CDR3 spans 15 residues. This clonotype was sampled from a woman aged 25 to 39 in good health. The chain has TRBV9 and TRBJ2-7; 7 bases line up with TRBD1. The sequenced sample was blood. CDR3 nucleotide sequence: TGTGCCAGCAGCGTAGCAGGGGACAGTTACTACGAGCAGTACTTC. Its protein product is CASSVAGDSYYEQYF. Looking up the rest from reference TRBV9 and TRBJ2-7 gives the full variable domain: DSGVTQTPKHLITATGQRVTLRCSPRSGDLSVYWYQQSLDQGLQFLIQYYNGEERAKGNILERFSAQQFPDLHSELNLSSLELGDSALYFCASSVAGDSYYEQYFGPGTRLTVT.